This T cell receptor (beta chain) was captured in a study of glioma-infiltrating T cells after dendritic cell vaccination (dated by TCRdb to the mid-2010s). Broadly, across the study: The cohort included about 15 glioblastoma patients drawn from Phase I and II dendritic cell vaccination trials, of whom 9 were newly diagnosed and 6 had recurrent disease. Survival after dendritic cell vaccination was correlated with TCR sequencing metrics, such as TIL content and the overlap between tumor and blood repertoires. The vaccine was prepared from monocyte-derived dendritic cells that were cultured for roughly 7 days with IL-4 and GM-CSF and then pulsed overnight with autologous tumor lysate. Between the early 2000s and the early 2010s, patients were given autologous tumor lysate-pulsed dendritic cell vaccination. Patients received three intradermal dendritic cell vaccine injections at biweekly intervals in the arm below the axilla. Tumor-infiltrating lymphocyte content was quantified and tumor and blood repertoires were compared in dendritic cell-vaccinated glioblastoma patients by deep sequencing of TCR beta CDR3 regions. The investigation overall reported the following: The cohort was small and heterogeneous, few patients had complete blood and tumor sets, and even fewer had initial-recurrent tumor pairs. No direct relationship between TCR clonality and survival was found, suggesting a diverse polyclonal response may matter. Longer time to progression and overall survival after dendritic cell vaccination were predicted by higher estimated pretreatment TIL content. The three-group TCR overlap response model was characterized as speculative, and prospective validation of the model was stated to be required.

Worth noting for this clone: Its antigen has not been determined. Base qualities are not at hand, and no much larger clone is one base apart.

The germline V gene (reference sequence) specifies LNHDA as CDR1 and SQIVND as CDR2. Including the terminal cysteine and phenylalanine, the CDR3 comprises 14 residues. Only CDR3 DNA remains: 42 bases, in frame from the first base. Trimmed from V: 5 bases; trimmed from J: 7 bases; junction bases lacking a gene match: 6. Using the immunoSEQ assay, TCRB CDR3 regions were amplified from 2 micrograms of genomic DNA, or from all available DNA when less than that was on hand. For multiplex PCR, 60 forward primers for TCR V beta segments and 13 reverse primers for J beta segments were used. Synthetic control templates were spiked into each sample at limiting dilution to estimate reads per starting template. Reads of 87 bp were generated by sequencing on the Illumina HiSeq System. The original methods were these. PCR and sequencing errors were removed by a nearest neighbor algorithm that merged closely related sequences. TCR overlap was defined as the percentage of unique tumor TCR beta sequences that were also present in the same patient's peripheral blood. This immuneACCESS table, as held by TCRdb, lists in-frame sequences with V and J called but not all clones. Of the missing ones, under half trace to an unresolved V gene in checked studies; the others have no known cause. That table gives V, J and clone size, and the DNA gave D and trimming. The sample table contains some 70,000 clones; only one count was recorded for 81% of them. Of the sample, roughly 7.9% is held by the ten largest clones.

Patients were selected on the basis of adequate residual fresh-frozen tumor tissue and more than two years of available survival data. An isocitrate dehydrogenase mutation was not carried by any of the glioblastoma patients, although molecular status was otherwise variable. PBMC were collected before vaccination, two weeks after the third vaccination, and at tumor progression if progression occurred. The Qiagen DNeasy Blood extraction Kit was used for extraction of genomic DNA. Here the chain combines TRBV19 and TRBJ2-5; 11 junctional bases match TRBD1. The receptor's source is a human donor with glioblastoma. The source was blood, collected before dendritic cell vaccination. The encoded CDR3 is CASSPGTGGVTQYF. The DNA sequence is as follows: TGTGCCAGTAGTCCCGGGACAGGGGGAGTGACCCAGTACTTC.